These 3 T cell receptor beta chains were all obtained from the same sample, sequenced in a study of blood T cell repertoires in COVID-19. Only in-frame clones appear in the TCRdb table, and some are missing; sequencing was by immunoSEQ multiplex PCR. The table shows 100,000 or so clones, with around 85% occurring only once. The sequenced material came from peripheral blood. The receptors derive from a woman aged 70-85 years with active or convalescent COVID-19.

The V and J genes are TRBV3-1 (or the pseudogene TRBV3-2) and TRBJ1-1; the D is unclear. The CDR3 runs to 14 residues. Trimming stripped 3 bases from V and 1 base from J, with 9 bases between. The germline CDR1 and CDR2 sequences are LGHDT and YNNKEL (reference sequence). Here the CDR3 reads CASSHWQSNTEAFF. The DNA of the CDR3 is TGTGCCAGCAGCCATTGGCAGTCGAACACTGAAGCTTTCTTT.

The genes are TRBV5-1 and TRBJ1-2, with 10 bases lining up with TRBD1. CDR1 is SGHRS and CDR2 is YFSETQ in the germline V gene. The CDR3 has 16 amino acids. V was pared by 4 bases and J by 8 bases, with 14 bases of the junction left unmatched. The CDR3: CASSDTPRQGAGGYTF. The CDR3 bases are TGCGCCAGCAGCGATACCCCTCGACAGGGGGCTGGGGGCTACACCTTC.

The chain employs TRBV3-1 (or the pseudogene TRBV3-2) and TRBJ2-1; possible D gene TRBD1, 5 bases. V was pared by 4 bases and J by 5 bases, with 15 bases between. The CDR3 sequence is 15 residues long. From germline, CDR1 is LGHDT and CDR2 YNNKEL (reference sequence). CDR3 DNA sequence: TGTGCCAGCAGCCTACCTGGGGCCTCTGACAATGAGCAGTTCTTC. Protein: CASSLPGASDNEQFF.